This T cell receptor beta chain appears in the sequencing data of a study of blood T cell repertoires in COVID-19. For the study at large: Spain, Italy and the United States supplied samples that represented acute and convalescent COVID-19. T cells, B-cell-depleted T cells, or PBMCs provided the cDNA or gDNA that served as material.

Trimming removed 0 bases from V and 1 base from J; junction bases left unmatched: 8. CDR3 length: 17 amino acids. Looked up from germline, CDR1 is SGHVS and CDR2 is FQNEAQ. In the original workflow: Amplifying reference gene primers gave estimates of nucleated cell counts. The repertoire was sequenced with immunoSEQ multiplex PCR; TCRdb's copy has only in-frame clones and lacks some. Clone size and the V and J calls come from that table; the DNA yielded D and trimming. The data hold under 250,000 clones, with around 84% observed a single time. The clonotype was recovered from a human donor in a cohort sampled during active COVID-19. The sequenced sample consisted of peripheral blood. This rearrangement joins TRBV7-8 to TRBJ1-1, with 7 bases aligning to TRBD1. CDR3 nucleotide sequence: TGTGCCAGCAGCTTAGCGGCAGGGGGTTGGCCGAACACTGAAGCTTTCTTT. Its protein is CASSLAAGGWPNTEAFF.